One sample yielded the 8 T cell receptor beta chains listed below, sequenced in a study of radiation and T cells in renal cell carcinoma. Time point reported: blood 2 weeks post-SBRT. Noted treatment: 15 Gy SBRT to primary tumor, nephrectomy 4 weeks later. The table came from immunoSEQ multiplex PCR; TCRdb's copy has only in-frame clones and leaves some out. Of tens of thousands of clones in the sample, about 86% were seen once. The source was blood, collected from a patient whose treatment included radiotherapy and nephrectomy. Receptors originate from a woman aged 50 to 65 with renal cell carcinoma.

The V call is TRBV6-6, the J call TRBJ1-1; the D gene is possibly TRBD1 (6 bases). CDR1 MNHNY and CDR2 SVGAGI come from the germline V gene (reference sequence). The CDR3 runs to 12 residues. V shed 6 bases and J shed 3 bases, with 8 bases lying between them. CDR3 amino acids: CASRRGDTEAFF. For the CDR3, the DNA is TGTGCCAGCAGGAGGGGGGACACTGAAGCTTTCTTT.

This chain connects TRBV7-8 to TRBJ2-2; D assignment may be TRBD1 or TRBD2 (6 bases each). Trimming removed 2 bases from V and 5 bases from J, with 15 bases in between. Germline loops: CDR1 SGHVS, CDR2 FQNEAQ. There are 16 residues in the CDR3. The CDR3 DNA is TGTGCCAGCAGCTTAATGGGGGGCGCGGGAACCGGGGAGCTGTTTTTT. This translates into CASSLMGGAGTGELFF.

The V and J genes are TRBV5-4 and TRBJ2-7; a weak D match, TRBD1 (6 bases). Deletions cut 0 bases from V and 2 bases from J, with 9 bases between. The CDR3 runs 14 residues. Germline V gene sequence: CDR1 SGHNT, CDR2 YYREEE (reference sequence). As DNA, the CDR3 is TGTGCCAGCAGCTTGGAGGGGACACCCTACGAGCAGTACTTC. Its protein product is CASSLEGTPYEQYF.

J is TRBJ2-7 and V is TRBV6-5; 8 bases are shared with TRBD1. With V trimmed by 8 bases and J by 3 bases, 3 bases remained unmatched. Per germline, CDR1 MNHEY and CDR2 SVGAGI. This CDR3 is built from 12 residues. This CDR3 reads CASGTGGYEQYF. CDR3 nucleotide sequence: TGTGCCAGCGGTACAGGGGGCTACGAGCAGTACTTC.

The chain couples TRBV7-2 to TRBJ1-5; D may be TRBD1 (6 bases). Per germline, CDR1 SGHTA and CDR2 FQGNSA. This CDR3 region has 15 residues. Trimming removed 5 bases from V and 5 bases from J, with 16 bases in between. The CDR3 DNA reads TGTGCCAGCAGCAGCGGGACACCGGACTATCAGCCCCAGCATTTT. Translating gives CASSSGTPDYQPQHF. Based on the CDR3 plus reference TRBV7-2 and TRBJ1-5, the full variable domain is GAGVSQSPSNKVTEKGKDVELRCDPISGHTALYWYRQSLGQGLEFLIYFQGNSAPDKSGLPSDRFSAERTGGSVSTLTIQRTQQEDSAVYLCASSSGTPDYQPQHFGDGTRLSIL.

The chain recombines TRBV6-5 with TRBJ1-6; D is undetermined. This CDR3 is 14 amino acids long. Trimming took off 2 bases at V and 9 bases at J, with 11 bases between the two ends. CDR1 is MNHEY and CDR2 is SVGAGI in the germline V gene. This CDR3 is CASSYNLLGSPLHF. The CDR3 DNA is TGTGCCAGCAGTTACAACCTGCTGGGTTCACCCCTCCACTTT.

The J gene is TRBJ2-7, the V gene TRBV6-6; 9 bases are shared with TRBD1. V shed 6 bases, J shed 7 bases, and the junction held 4 bases outside the gene matches. Germline loops: CDR1 MNHNY, CDR2 SVGAGI (reference sequence). This CDR3 comprises 12 residues. The CDR3, as DNA: TGTGCCAGCAGCCTCGGACAGGGGGAGCAGTACTTC. Protein product: CASSLGQGEQYF.

The chain is built from TRBV28 and TRBJ1-2; 9 nucleotides match TRBD1. This CDR3 contains 12 residues. V dropped 6 bases and J dropped 9; count of bases not matched to a gene: 5. Germline V lookup: CDR1 MDHEN, CDR2 SYDVKM. In nucleotides, the CDR3 is TGTGCCAGCAGACAGGGGGCGCGGAGCTACACCTTC. This translates into CASRQGARSYTF.